The rows below give T cell receptor beta chains drawn from one sample of a study of Ad26.COV2.S vaccination and SARS-CoV-2 variants. TCRdb's copy holds only in-frame clones and misses some; the assay was immunoSEQ multiplex PCR. This table has some 410,000 clones, 92% appearing once. The sequenced sample was peripheral blood, obtained in a trial of Ad26.COV2.S vaccine versus placebo. The receptors come from a person aged 18 to 59 who received the Ad26.COV2.S COVID-19 vaccine or a placebo. Both conserved end residues are part of each CDR3. D genes are given only for firm matches. Clone sizes are given selectively: once, few, many, or a class where the clone is expanded.

clone size: .; V gene: TRBV15; J gene: TRBJ2-1; D gene: TRBD2; CDR3 DNA: TGTGCCACCAGCAGAGGTAGCGGGAAAGACAATGAGCAGTTCTTC; CDR3 protein: CATSRGSGKDNEQFF
clone size: once; V gene: TRBV19; J gene: TRBJ1-3; D gene: .; CDR3 DNA: TGTGCCAGTAGCTCCGGGACGGTCATATATTTT; CDR3 protein: CASSSGTVIYF
clone size: .; V gene: TRBV28; J gene: TRBJ1-3; D gene: .; CDR3 DNA: TGTGCCAGCAGTCCGACCGGGACGGCCGGAAACACCATATATTTT; CDR3 protein: CASSPTGTAGNTIYF
clone size: .; V gene: TRBV16; J gene: TRBJ2-7; D gene: TRBD2; CDR3 DNA: TGTGCCAGCAGCCAGGGTCTCGGGACTAGCGGCACATACGAGCAGTACTTC; CDR3 protein: CASSQGLGTSGTYEQYF
clone size: .; V gene: TRBV6-2/TRBV6-3; J gene: TRBJ2-7; D gene: TRBD2; CDR3 DNA: TGTGCCAGCAGTTACCCCCGCGGTAGCGGGGGCTCCTACGAGCAGTACTTC; CDR3 protein: CASSYPRGSGGSYEQYF
clone size: .; V gene: TRBV7-2; J gene: TRBJ1-1; D gene: .; CDR3 DNA: TGTGCCAGCAGCTGGGGTTACACTGAAGCTTTCTTT; CDR3 protein: CASSWGYTEAFF
clone size: .; V gene: TRBV7-2; J gene: TRBJ2-5; D gene: TRBD2; CDR3 DNA: TGTGCCAGCAGCTTAGTCTTGAGCGGGGGGGCCAAAGAGACCCAGTACTTC; CDR3 protein: CASSLVLSGGAKETQYF
clone size: .; V gene: TRBV7-8; J gene: TRBJ2-2; D gene: .; CDR3 DNA: TGTGCCAGCAGCCGGTCGGGGTCGAACACCGGGGAGCTGTTTTTT; CDR3 protein: CASSRSGSNTGELFF
clone size: .; V gene: TRBV5-4; J gene: TRBJ2-7; D gene: TRBD1; CDR3 DNA: TGTGCCAGCAGCTTGGGGGGGTACAGGGGGCCCTACGAGCAGTACTTC; CDR3 protein: CASSLGGYRGPYEQYF
clone size: .; V gene: TRBV30; J gene: TRBJ1-2; D gene: .; CDR3 DNA: TGTGCCTGGGGTGAGGGCTATGGCTACACCTTC; CDR3 protein: CAWGEGYGYTF
clone size: .; V gene: TRBV12-3/TRBV12-4; J gene: TRBJ2-5; D gene: .; CDR3 DNA: TGTGCCAGCAGTTTGGGCAGGGTAGAGACCCAGTACTTC; CDR3 protein: CASSLGRVETQYF
clone size: .; V gene: TRBV19; J gene: TRBJ2-1; D gene: TRBD2; CDR3 DNA: TGTGCCAGTAGGCCCATTAGTAGCGGGGGTTACAATGAGCAGTTCTTC; CDR3 protein: CASRPISSGGYNEQFF
clone size: .; V gene: TRBV7-9; J gene: TRBJ1-1; D gene: .; CDR3 DNA: TGTGCCAGCAGCAAGACTCAGAACACTGAAGCTTTCTTT; CDR3 protein: CASSKTQNTEAFF
clone size: .; V gene: TRBV4-3; J gene: TRBJ1-4; D gene: .; CDR3 DNA: TGCGCCAGCAGCCAAGATGAGGGGAGAGATGAAAAACTGTTTTTT; CDR3 protein: CASSQDEGRDEKLFF
clone size: .; V gene: TRBV29-1; J gene: TRBJ1-2; D gene: TRBD1; CDR3 DNA: TGCAGCGCCGAGACGGACAGGGCGGGCTATGGCTACACCTTC; CDR3 protein: CSAETDRAGYGYTF
clone size: once; V gene: TRBV18; J gene: TRBJ2-7; D gene: .; CDR3 DNA: TGTGCCAGCTCACCCTTGGACAGCTCCTACGAGCAGTACTTC; CDR3 protein: CASSPLDSSYEQYF
clone size: .; V gene: TRBV9; J gene: TRBJ2-5; D gene: TRBD1; CDR3 DNA: TGTGCCAGCAGGCCAGGGACAGGTCTAGGGGAGACCCAGTACTTC; CDR3 protein: CASRPGTGLGETQYF
clone size: .; V gene: TRBV29-1; J gene: TRBJ2-2; D gene: .; CDR3 DNA: TGCAGCGTTGAAAGCACCCTGAACACCGGGGAGCTGTTTTTT; CDR3 protein: CSVESTLNTGELFF
clone size: .; V gene: TRBV28; J gene: TRBJ2-1; D gene: .; CDR3 DNA: TGTGCCAGCAGTTTATCGGCTGCAGGGTCAGGAAATGAGCAGTTCTTC; CDR3 protein: CASSLSAAGSGNEQFF
clone size: .; V gene: TRBV7-2; J gene: TRBJ2-4; D gene: .; CDR3 DNA: TGTGCCAGCAGCTTAGCGTGGGATAGAGGCAAAAACATTCAGTACTTC; CDR3 protein: CASSLAWDRGKNIQYF
clone size: .; V gene: TRBV18; J gene: TRBJ1-1; D gene: .; CDR3 DNA: TGTGCCAGCTCGTCTCAGGGACCTGAAGCTTTCTTT; CDR3 protein: CASSSQGPEAFF
clone size: .; V gene: TRBV18; J gene: TRBJ1-5; D gene: TRBD1; CDR3 DNA: TGTGCCAGCAGACAGGGACCAAGACAGGGTCAGCCCCAGCATTTT; CDR3 protein: CASRQGPRQGQPQHF
clone size: once; V gene: TRBV18; J gene: TRBJ2-1; D gene: .; CDR3 DNA: TGTGCCAGCTCACCACAGGGAGTATACTCCTACAATGAGCAGTTCTTC; CDR3 protein: CASSPQGVYSYNEQFF
clone size: .; V gene: TRBV19; J gene: TRBJ1-2; D gene: .; CDR3 DNA: TGTGCCAGTAGTATCCGGTACAGCAACTATGGCTACACCTTC; CDR3 protein: CASSIRYSNYGYTF
clone size: .; V gene: TRBV9; J gene: TRBJ1-4; D gene: .; CDR3 DNA: TGTGCCAGCAGCGTAGAGGGCCTCCAAAATGAAAAACTGTTTTTT; CDR3 protein: CASSVEGLQNEKLFF
clone size: .; V gene: TRBV7-2; J gene: TRBJ1-4; D gene: TRBD1; CDR3 DNA: TGTGCCAGCAGCTTCTCCGGGACAGGAGGCGAAAAACTGTTTTTT; CDR3 protein: CASSFSGTGGEKLFF
clone size: .; V gene: TRBV19; J gene: TRBJ2-7; D gene: .; CDR3 DNA: TGTGCCAGTAGTATCGGGAGTTTGTTTCCCTACGAGCAGTACTTC; CDR3 protein: CASSIGSLFPYEQYF
clone size: once; V gene: TRBV7-2; J gene: TRBJ1-3; D gene: .; CDR3 DNA: TGTGCCAGCAGCTTATACTTTGTCGGGGGATCGCGAAACACCATATATTTT; CDR3 protein: CASSLYFVGGSRNTIYF
clone size: .; V gene: TRBV18; J gene: TRBJ1-1; D gene: .; CDR3 DNA: TGTGCCAGCTCTCTCGATTCGAACACTGAAGCTTTCTTT; CDR3 protein: CASSLDSNTEAFF
clone size: .; V gene: TRBV4-1; J gene: TRBJ2-7; D gene: .; CDR3 DNA: TGCGCCAGCAGCCAAGCGCCGGGAACCTTCTACGAGCAGTACTTC; CDR3 protein: CASSQAPGTFYEQYF
clone size: .; V gene: TRBV30; J gene: TRBJ1-1; D gene: TRBD1; CDR3 DNA: TGTGCCTGGAGCCCGGACAGGATGCTTGGAGCTTTCTTT; CDR3 protein: CAWSPDRMLGAFF
clone size: .; V gene: TRBV27; J gene: TRBJ2-5; D gene: .; CDR3 DNA: TGTGCCAGCAGCGCCGGTGGTGAGACCCAGTACTTC; CDR3 protein: CASSAGGETQYF
clone size: .; V gene: TRBV19; J gene: TRBJ2-1; D gene: .; CDR3 DNA: TGTGCCAGTAGTACTGGAGGCGAGCAGTTCTTC; CDR3 protein: CASSTGGEQFF
clone size: .; V gene: TRBV2; J gene: TRBJ2-7; D gene: .; CDR3 DNA: TGTGCCAGCCGATACATGAGCTCCTACGAGCAGTACTTC; CDR3 protein: CASRYMSSYEQYF
clone size: .; V gene: TRBV4-1; J gene: TRBJ1-2; D gene: .; CDR3 DNA: TGCGCCAGCAGCCAAGTCCCCCACGGTGACCCCTATGGCTACACCTTC; CDR3 protein: CASSQVPHGDPYGYTF
clone size: .; V gene: TRBV6-5; J gene: TRBJ1-1; D gene: .; CDR3 DNA: TGTGCCAGCAGTTATCAACAGGGTTGGGCGAACACTGAAGCTTTCTTT; CDR3 protein: CASSYQQGWANTEAFF
clone size: .; V gene: TRBV5-1; J gene: TRBJ2-5; D gene: .; CDR3 DNA: TGCGCCAGCAGCTTGGTGCCGAGCAGGGAGGAGACCCAGTACTTC; CDR3 protein: CASSLVPSREETQYF
clone size: .; V gene: TRBV9; J gene: TRBJ2-7; D gene: .; CDR3 DNA: TGTGCCAGCAGCGTACCTGGTTACGGGCTCTACGAGCAGTACTTC; CDR3 protein: CASSVPGYGLYEQYF
clone size: .; V gene: TRBV5-1; J gene: TRBJ1-2; D gene: TRBD1; CDR3 DNA: TGCGCCAGCAGCTTAGGGACAGGGATTAACTATGGCTACACCTTC; CDR3 protein: CASSLGTGINYGYTF
clone size: .; V gene: TRBV19; J gene: TRBJ1-5; D gene: .; CDR3 DNA: TGTGCCAGTGCCGATCAGGGATTTATTAGCAATCAGCCCCAGCATTTT; CDR3 protein: CASADQGFISNQPQHF
clone size: .; V gene: TRBV4-1; J gene: TRBJ2-7; D gene: .; CDR3 DNA: TGCGCCAGCAGCCAAACCGTTAGCGGCTCCTACGAGCAGTACTTC; CDR3 protein: CASSQTVSGSYEQYF
clone size: .; V gene: TRBV5-5; J gene: TRBJ1-1; D gene: .; CDR3 DNA: TGTGCCAGCAGCTCCGTCGAGGCTTTCTTT; CDR3 protein: CASSSVEAFF
clone size: .; V gene: TRBV5-1; J gene: TRBJ2-3; D gene: .; CDR3 DNA: TGCGCCAGCAGCTTGGAATCTAGCACAGATACGCAGTATTTT; CDR3 protein: CASSLESSTDTQYF
clone size: .; V gene: TRBV25-1; J gene: TRBJ2-1; D gene: .; CDR3 DNA: TGTGCCAGCAGTGAATATGGACAGAGGCCCTACAATGAGCAGTTCTTC; CDR3 protein: CASSEYGQRPYNEQFF
clone size: .; V gene: TRBV7-7; J gene: TRBJ1-5; D gene: .; CDR3 DNA: TGTGCTAGCAGACAGATAGCGGACAGAGGACGGTACTCGGAGCCCCAGCATTTT; CDR3 protein: CASRQIADRGRYSEPQHF
clone size: .; V gene: TRBV7-9; J gene: TRBJ1-1; D gene: .; CDR3 DNA: TGTGCCAGCAGCTTAGGTCAGGAGAACACTGAAGCTTTCTTT; CDR3 protein: CASSLGQENTEAFF
clone size: .; V gene: TRBV7-2; J gene: TRBJ2-5; D gene: TRBD2; CDR3 DNA: TGTGCCAGCAGCTTAGGGACTAGCGGGGGGGAAACCCAGTACTTC; CDR3 protein: CASSLGTSGGETQYF
clone size: .; V gene: TRBV7-2; J gene: TRBJ1-2; D gene: .; CDR3 DNA: TGTGCCAGCACCCCGGGCGGGTCAGAGCGCGGCTACACCTTC; CDR3 protein: CASTPGGSERGYTF
clone size: .; V gene: TRBV2; J gene: TRBJ2-3; D gene: .; CDR3 DNA: TGTGCCAGCGATCTAAGGGGGCGGGGAGGTACGCAGTATTTT; CDR3 protein: CASDLRGRGGTQYF
clone size: .; V gene: TRBV6-6; J gene: TRBJ1-4; D gene: TRBD1; CDR3 DNA: TGTGCCAGCAGTTACCCGGGACAGTGGAATGAAAAACTGTTTTTT; CDR3 protein: CASSYPGQWNEKLFF
clone size: .; V gene: TRBV7-2; J gene: TRBJ1-2; D gene: .; CDR3 DNA: TGTGCCAGCAGCTTAGGAGGAGGGGTTAACTATGGCTACACCTTC; CDR3 protein: CASSLGGGVNYGYTF
clone size: .; V gene: TRBV5-8; J gene: TRBJ2-4; D gene: .; CDR3 DNA: TGTGCCAGCAGCAGGCTAGCCAAAAACATTCAGTACTTC; CDR3 protein: CASSRLAKNIQYF
clone size: .; V gene: TRBV5-1; J gene: TRBJ2-5; D gene: .; CDR3 DNA: TGCGCCAGCAGCTCGACCCCACCTCAAGAGACCCAGTACTTC; CDR3 protein: CASSSTPPQETQYF
clone size: few; V gene: TRBV6-5; J gene: TRBJ2-7; D gene: TRBD1; CDR3 DNA: TGTGCCAGCAGTCTTATGGACAGGGCCTACGAGCAGTACTTC; CDR3 protein: CASSLMDRAYEQYF
clone size: .; V gene: TRBV18; J gene: TRBJ1-4; D gene: .; CDR3 DNA: TGTGCCAGCTCCGAACCGACTGCAACTAATGAAAAACTGTTTTTT; CDR3 protein: CASSEPTATNEKLFF
clone size: .; V gene: TRBV6-2/TRBV6-3; J gene: TRBJ1-2; D gene: .; CDR3 DNA: TGTGCCAGCAGTTACGAGAGGCGGGGCTACACCTTC; CDR3 protein: CASSYERRGYTF
clone size: .; V gene: TRBV23-1; J gene: TRBJ2-7; D gene: TRBD1; CDR3 DNA: TGCGCCAGCAGTCAATTCCCCGGGGAAAACAATGACAGGGGGATTATCTACGAGCAGTACTTC; CDR3 protein: CASSQFPGENNDRGIIYEQYF
clone size: .; V gene: TRBV9; J gene: TRBJ1-3; D gene: .; CDR3 DNA: TGTGCCAGCAGCGTGAACTACGACCACTCTGGAAACACCATATATTTT; CDR3 protein: CASSVNYDHSGNTIYF
clone size: once; V gene: TRBV11-2; J gene: TRBJ2-7; D gene: TRBD2; CDR3 DNA: TGTGCCAGCAGCCCCCGTTTCACTAGCGGAGTCTCCTACGAGCAGTACTTC; CDR3 protein: CASSPRFTSGVSYEQYF
clone size: .; V gene: TRBV9; J gene: TRBJ1-1; D gene: .; CDR3 DNA: TGTGCCAGCAGCCCTTTTACCGTGAATACGAGGCGCGCTGAAGCTTTCTTT; CDR3 protein: CASSPFTVNTRRAEAFF